This TCR beta chain was sequenced for a study of human T cells and chemical hapten exposure. Study-level findings and limits: No change in TCRs above 1 in 1000 frequency was produced by DPC sensitization.

Trimming left V 4 bases short and J 0 bases short, with 10 bases between. CDR1 and CDR2 (germline): SGHNT, YYREEE (reference sequence). The CDR3 runs 14 residues. Time point specified: patch test 2, 6 weeks after DPC sensitization. Regarding treatment: therapeutic diphenylcyclopropenone sensitization with weekly scalp DPC. Suited to DPC and affected by alopecia, the donors ranged from 18 to 70 years old. RNA extraction used unfractionated whole blood as the source of total RNA. Details on this clonotype: The antigen is undetermined.

Library construction involved attaching unique molecular identifiers to individual cDNA molecules, which allowed quantitative, reproducible TCR counting. In TCRdb, the RACE reads were re-called with MiXCR into one record per CDR3 protein. This table has more than 75,000 distinct CDR3 sequences, roughly 10% appearing once. The chain recombines TRBV5-4 with TRBJ1-1; D possibly corresponds to TRBD1 (5 bases). Material: whole blood, obtained in connection with sensitization to the hapten diphenylcyclopropenone (DPC). This TCR was sampled from a woman younger than 45 with alopecia areata. Some clones in this sample may be carry-over from other donors' samples. The CDR3 nucleotides read TGTGCCAGCAGCCCGACAGACCTGAACACTGAAGCTTTCTTT. Amino acids: CASSPTDLNTEAFF. The complete variable domain, with remaining parts taken from reference TRBV5-4 and TRBJ1-1, reads ETGVTQSPTHLIKTRGQQVTLRCSSQSGHNTVSWYQQALGQGPQFIFQYYREEENGRGNFPPRFSGLQFPNYSSELNVNALELDDSALYLCASSPTDLNTEAFFGQGTRLTVV.